The subject of this entry is one T cell receptor (beta chain). These data come from a study of cytomegalovirus exposure and HLA in healthy donors. Trimming cost V 6 bases and J 10 bases, with 13 bases left between them. Germline values: CDR1 MNHNY, CDR2 SVGAGI (reference sequence). This CDR3 contains 12 residues. PCR used 60 Vbeta primers and 13 Jbeta primers. The data were produced by immunoSEQ multiplex PCR, yet TCRdb's version contains in-frame clones alone and is incomplete. Among more than 75,000 clones listed, roughly four fifths were seen once. Source material: PBMCs. The rearrangement joins TRBV6-6 to TRBJ2-1; no reliable D call. The sequence was collected from a woman between 18 and 29 years old in good health and CMV-seropositive. The DNA for the CDR3 is TGTGCCAGCAGAGCAACAGCAGACGAGCAGTTCTTC. It specifies CASRATADEQFF.